The present T cell receptor (beta chain) was sequenced within a study of T cell changes during pregnancy in multiple sclerosis. Sequenced by immunoSEQ multiplex PCR; TCRdb stores in-frame clones only, minus some. The sample gives fewer than 50,000 clones, around nine tenths of which show up once; around 0.63% is in the top ten. V lost 9 bases and J lost 2; bases outside the gene matches: 4. Germline V CDR1 and CDR2: MGHDK, SYGVNS. The CDR3 is made up of 13 amino acids. The starting material was CD4+ T cells from peripheral blood mononuclear cells, obtained in the first trimester of pregnancy. The receptor's source is a female donor with multiple sclerosis, enrolled in a pregnancy study. The V call is TRBV25-1, the J call TRBJ1-2; TRBD1 agrees at 9 bases. In nucleotides, the CDR3 is TGTGCCAGTAGTACAGGGGGCAACTATGGCTACACCTTC. Translating gives CASSTGGNYGYTF.